A selection of T cell receptor beta chains follows, all from one sample in a study of blood T cell repertoires in COVID-19. TCRdb's copy holds only in-frame clones and misses some; the assay was immunoSEQ multiplex PCR. The table lists about 170,000 clones, 85% of them singletons, with approximately 8.2% in the top ten. The sequencing input was peripheral blood. These receptors came from a woman over 75 with COVID-19, enrolled during active disease. The CDR3 runs from the conserved cysteine through the conserved F or W. The D gene is left open where the match is weak. Clone size is not always given. Where it is, it says once, few, many or a class for expanded clones.

>TRBD1|TRBJ2-2|15|NA|TRBV9
CASSLTGANTGELFF
TGTGCCAGCAGCCTGACAGGGGCTAACACCGGGGAGCTGTTTTTT
>NA|TRBJ2-7|13|few|TRBV5-4
CASSFQGSYEQYF
TGTGCCAGCAGCTTTCAGGGTAGTTACGAGCAGTACTTC
>NA|TRBJ1-3|15|NA|TRBV5-6
CASSLVAGAGNTIYF
TGTGCCAGCAGCTTGGTGGCAGGGGCTGGAAACACCATATATTTT
>TRBD1|TRBJ2-1|15|NA|TRBV3-1/TRBV3-2
CASSQGQGPYNEQFF
TGTGCCAGCAGCCAAGGACAGGGCCCCTACAATGAGCAGTTCTTC
>TRBD2|TRBJ2-1|16|NA|TRBV7-3
CASSLTLTSGKNEQFF
TGTGCCAGCAGCTTAACGTTGACTAGCGGGAAGAATGAGCAGTTCTTC
>TRBD1|TRBJ1-2|15|NA|TRBV6-5
CASRERGDRVFGYTF
TGTGCCAGCAGGGAGAGGGGGGACAGGGTCTTTGGCTACACCTTC
>TRBD2|TRBJ2-2|18|once|TRBV7-3
CASSPTRPGLAITGELFF
TGTGCCAGCAGCCCCACCCGACCGGGACTAGCGATCACCGGGGAGCTGTTTTTT
>TRBD1|TRBJ1-1|15|once|TRBV9
CASSVGTGGNTEAFF
TGTGCCAGCAGCGTGGGGACAGGGGGGAACACTGAAGCTTTCTTT
>NA|TRBJ1-6|13|NA|TRBV6-4
CASSEGARQPLHF
TGTGCCAGCAGTGAGGGCGCCCGCCAGCCCCTCCACTTT
>NA|TRBJ1-1|12|NA|TRBV7-2
CASSSRHSEAFF
TGTGCCAGCAGCTCCAGACATTCTGAAGCTTTCTTT
>NA|TRBJ1-2|15|once|TRBV9
CASSDGRGTNYGYTF
TGTGCCAGCAGCGACGGACGGGGAACTAACTATGGCTACACCTTC
>TRBD1|TRBJ1-5|15|NA|TRBV2
CASSRDRGDNQPQHF
TGTGCCAGCAGCCGTGACAGGGGTGACAATCAGCCCCAGCATTTT